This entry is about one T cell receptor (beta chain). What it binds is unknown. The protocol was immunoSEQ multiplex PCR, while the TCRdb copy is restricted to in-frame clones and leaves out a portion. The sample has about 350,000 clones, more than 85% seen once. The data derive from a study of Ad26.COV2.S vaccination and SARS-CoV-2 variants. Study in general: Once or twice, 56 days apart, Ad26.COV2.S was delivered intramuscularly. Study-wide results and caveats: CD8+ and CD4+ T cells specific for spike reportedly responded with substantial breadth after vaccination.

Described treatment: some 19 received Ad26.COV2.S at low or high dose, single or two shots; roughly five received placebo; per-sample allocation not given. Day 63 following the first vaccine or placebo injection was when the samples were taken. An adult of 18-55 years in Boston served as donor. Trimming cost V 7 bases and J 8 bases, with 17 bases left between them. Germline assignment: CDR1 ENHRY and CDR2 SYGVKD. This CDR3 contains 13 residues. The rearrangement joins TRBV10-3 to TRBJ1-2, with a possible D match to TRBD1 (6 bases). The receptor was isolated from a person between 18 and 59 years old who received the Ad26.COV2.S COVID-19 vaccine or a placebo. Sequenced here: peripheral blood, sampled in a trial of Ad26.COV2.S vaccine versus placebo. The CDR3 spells CAITLSQGSGYTF. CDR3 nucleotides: TGTGCCATCACCCTGAGTCAGGGGTCGGGCTACACCTTC.